Each of the 14 T cell receptor beta chains below was sequenced from the same sample in a study of blood T cell repertoires in COVID-19. Data came from immunoSEQ multiplex PCR; TCRdb stores just in-frame clones and leaves some out. The sample consists of 90,000 to 120,000 clones, over 60% of them appearing once. Sequencing was carried out using peripheral blood. Receptors were obtained from an older man with acute or convalescent COVID-19.

In this sample, this clone turned up a few times. The CDR3 coding sequence is TGCGCCAGCAGCCAAGATCCTAACTCGGAAAAACTGTTTTTT. Its translation: CASSQDPNSEKLFF. The chain recombines TRBV4-3 with TRBJ1-4, with unresolved D. The germline CDR1 and CDR2 sequences are LGHNA and YSLEER. The CDR3 runs to 14 residues. V was trimmed by 0 bases and J by 8 bases, leaving 10 bases between them.

The genes are TRBV5-1 and TRBJ1-1; maybe TRBD1 (6 bases). Germline assignment: CDR1 SGHRS and CDR2 YFSETQ. V gave up 1 base and J gave up 4 bases, with 14 bases separating them. CDR3 length: 15 amino acids. The DNA for the CDR3 is TGCGCCAGCAGCTTGAATGCGGGGGCTAGCACTGAAGCTTTCTTT. Translating gives CASSLNAGASTEAFF.

The rearrangement links TRBV2 to TRBJ1-4, with 7 positions matching TRBD1. J lost 8 bases, V lost 4 bases, and 4 bases had no gene match. CDR1 is SNHLY and CDR2 is FYNNEI in the germline V gene. This CDR3 spans 13 amino acids. The CDR3 sequence is CASSGIQGEKLFF. CDR3 sequence (DNA): TGTGCCAGCAGTGGAATACAGGGGGAAAAACTGTTTTTT. The entire variable domain, with the rest obtained from reference TRBV2 and TRBJ1-4, is as follows: EPEVTQTPSHQVTQMGQEVILRCVPISNHLYFYWYRQILGQKVEFLVSFYNNEISEKSEIFDDQFSVERPDGSNFTLKIRSTKLEDSAMYFCASSGIQGEKLFFGSGTQLSVL.

The chain combines TRBV2 with TRBJ2-5; D gene unclear. This CDR3 is 11 amino acids long. V shed 8 bases and J shed 3 bases, with 7 bases lying between them. Looked up from germline, CDR1 is SNHLY and CDR2 is FYNNEI. CDR3 protein: CASAKKETQYF. In nucleotides, the CDR3 is TGTGCCAGCGCTAAAAAAGAGACCCAGTACTTC.

The chain combines TRBV11-3 with TRBJ1-1; no clear D. Germline V gene data show CDR1 as SGHNT and CDR2 as YENEEA. CDR3 length: 16 amino acids. V was shortened by 4 bases and J by 3 bases, with 18 bases between the two germline ends. The CDR3 nucleotides are TGTGCCAGCAGCTCCTCCCTCCTCGGGCGGGACACTGAAGCTTTCTTT. It specifies CASSSSLLGRDTEAFF.

The V call is TRBV19, the J call TRBJ2-6; the D is unclear. With 6 bases removed from V and 2 bases from J, the gap between germline ends came to 11 bases. Germline loops: CDR1 LNHDA, CDR2 SQIVND (reference sequence). The CDR3 has 15 residues. This CDR3 is CASSKQSPGANVLTF. CDR3 sequence (DNA): TGTGCCAGTAGCAAACAGTCTCCTGGGGCCAACGTCCTGACTTTC.

CDR3 sequence (DNA): TGCGCCAGCAGCTTGGTTGCAGGGTGGTCACCCCTCCACTTT. Encoded protein: CASSLVAGWSPLHF. The chain couples TRBV5-1 to TRBJ1-6; TRBD1 might be the D (5 bases). Germline-derived CDR1 and CDR2 are SGHRS and YFSETQ. The V end lost 0 bases, the J end lost 10 bases, and 11 bases lay between the germline ends. The length of the CDR3 is 14 residues.

The chain couples TRBV7-7 to TRBJ2-3; the D is unclear. Germline V CDR1 and CDR2: SSHAT, FNYEAQ (reference sequence). V shed 2 bases and J shed 4 bases, with 13 bases lying between them. The CDR3 totals 15 residues. CDR3 coding DNA: TGTGCCAGCAGCTTAACCCAGGCCACCGCAGATACGCAGTATTTT. This sequence encodes CASSLTQATADTQYF.

The V gene is TRBV6-2 or TRBV6-3, the J gene TRBJ2-5, with D perhaps TRBD2 (6 bases). CDR1 and CDR2 from the germline V gene are MNHEY and SVGEGT. V was cut by 2 bases and J by 4 bases, with 17 bases left in between. This CDR3 is 16 amino acids long. In DNA, the CDR3 is TGTGCCAGCAGTTACGGGCGGGGTCAGAGGCGAGAGACCCAGTACTTC. Protein: CASSYGRGQRRETQYF.

This clone was observed a single time. The chain joins TRBV10-3 to TRBJ1-1, with 7 bases identical to TRBD1. V lost 9 bases to trimming and J lost 1 base; unmatched junction nucleotides: 5. This CDR3 has 13 residues. CDR1 is ENHRY, CDR2 SYGVKD, per germline. The CDR3 reads CAITGTENTEAFF. DNA for the CDR3: TGTGCCATAACTGGGACAGAGAACACTGAAGCTTTCTTT.

V is TRBV5-1 and J is TRBJ1-2; 10 bases map to TRBD1. The V and J ends lost 0 bases and 4 bases, in that order; junction bases with no gene match: 6. Germline V gives CDR1 SGHRS, CDR2 YFSETQ. The CDR3 totals 16 residues. The CDR3 is CASSLGGTGDLYGYTF. The CDR3, as DNA: TGCGCCAGCAGCTTGGGAGGGACAGGGGATCTCTATGGCTACACCTTC.

This clone came up a few times. The V call is TRBV11-1, the J call TRBJ1-6; unclear D gene. Germline V lookup: CDR1 SGHAT, CDR2 FQDESV (reference sequence). V dropped 1 base and J dropped 9 bases, with 13 bases sitting between them. There are 15 residues in the CDR3. Here the CDR3 reads CASSLGAERVSPLHF. CDR3 sequence (DNA): TGTGCCAGCAGCTTAGGCGCGGAGAGGGTTTCACCCCTCCACTTT.

The J gene is TRBJ1-2, the V gene TRBV6-2 or TRBV6-3; TRBD1 might be the D (5 bases). Germline loops: CDR1 MNHEY, CDR2 SVGEGT. V gave up 4 bases and J gave up 5 bases, with 11 bases separating them. The CDR3 spans 13 residues. In DNA form, the CDR3 reads TGTGCCAGCAGTTTGCCAGGGTCTTATGGCTACACCTTC. It is translated as CASSLPGSYGYTF.

V and J are TRBV6-5 and TRBJ1-3, with D uncertain. The V end lost 6 bases, the J end lost 5 bases, and 2 bases lay between the germline ends. The CDR3 sequence is 10 residues long. CDR1 and CDR2 (germline): MNHEY, SVGAGI. CDR3 residues: CASSRNTIYF. DNA for the CDR3: TGTGCCAGCAGCAGAAACACCATATATTTT.